One sample yielded the 9 T cell receptor beta chains listed below, sequenced in a study of cytomegalovirus exposure and HLA in healthy donors (dated by TCRdb to the late 2010s). Receptor libraries were prepared by the immunoSEQ multiplex PCR assay. The multiplex PCR relied on a mix of 60 forward primers for TCR Vbeta segments and 13 reverse primers for TCR Jbeta segments. TCRdb provides this immuneACCESS table in a form limited to in-frame rearrangements. Some clones are lacking; in checked studies, under half of them reflect an unresolved V gene, and why the rest are absent is not known. This sample is represented by 220,000 or so clones; around four fifths of them were singletons. The ten largest make up about 1.7% of the sample. The sample was PBMCs. Source of these receptors: a man aged 50 or older in good health and CMV-seronegative.

This clone was counted between two and nine times. The CDR3, as DNA: TGTGCCAGCAGCCAAGATCGTGCGGGAGGGCCCGGGGAGCTGTTTTTT. It specifies CASSQDRAGGPGELFF. This sequence joins TRBV4-2 and TRBJ2-2; TRBD2 matches at 9 bases. Losses at the gene ends were 0 bases for V and 6 bases for J; bases not matched to a gene: 5. This CDR3 has 16 amino acids. Germline CDR1 reads LGHNA; CDR2 reads YNFKEQ.

This clone was seen only a few times. CDR3 sequence (DNA): TGTGCCAGCAGCCCCGGGGGGCAGGGAGGAGACATTCAGTACTTC. Translating gives CASSPGGQGGDIQYF. This sequence joins TRBV6-4 and TRBJ2-4, with D perhaps matching TRBD2 (7 bases). This CDR3 is built from 15 residues. V lost 6 bases and J lost 8, with 20 bases in between. Germline CDR1 MRHNA, CDR2 SNTAGT.

This rearrangement joins TRBV28 to TRBJ2-3, with TRBD2 identical over 9 bases. Germline loops: CDR1 MDHEN, CDR2 SYDVKM. J gave up 7 bases and V 7 bases, and 12 bases lay outside the gene matches. The CDR3 totals 15 residues. The CDR3 sequence is CASISAGGGLNTQYF. Written as DNA, the CDR3 is TGTGCCAGCATATCAGCGGGAGGTGGTTTGAATACGCAGTATTTT.

This clone has more than one count but fewer than ten. The rearrangement uses TRBV5-1 and TRBJ2-4; 9 positions agree with TRBD2. CDR1 and CDR2 from the germline V gene are SGHRS and YFSETQ. The CDR3 consists of 16 residues. V shed 2 bases, J shed 3 bases, and the junction held 6 bases outside the gene matches. CDR3 amino acids: CASSFLAGVDKNIQYF. In nucleotides, the CDR3 is TGCGCCAGCAGCTTCTTAGCGGGAGTGGACAAAAACATTCAGTACTTC.

The chain carries TRBV4-2 and TRBJ2-1; 7 nucleotides line up with TRBD2. Losses at the gene ends were 2 bases for V and 8 bases for J; bases not matched to a gene: 9. CDR3 length: 15 amino acids. Germline values: CDR1 LGHNA, CDR2 YNFKEQ. The CDR3 reads CASSQITSVGDEQFF. The CDR3 DNA is TGTGCCAGCAGCCAAATCACTAGCGTCGGGGATGAGCAGTTCTTC.

The rearrangement uses TRBV27 and TRBJ2-3; tentatively, D is TRBD1 (5 bases). The V end was cut by 1 base, the J end by 4 bases, with 15 bases between. CDR3 length: 16 residues. Looked up from germline, CDR1 is MNHEY and CDR2 is SMNVEV (reference sequence). The CDR3 DNA reads as TGTGCCAGCAGTTTATTTGGGGCAGGGAATTCAGATACGCAGTATTTT. It translates to CASSLFGAGNSDTQYF.

The rearrangement uses TRBV29-1 and TRBJ2-7, with TRBD2 matching 13 bases. The CDR3 spans 12 residues. Germline CDR1 SQVTM, CDR2 ANQGSEA. The CDR3 loop reads CSGTSGNYEQYF. As DNA, the CDR3 is TGCAGTGGGACTAGCGGGAACTACGAGCAGTACTTC.

The chain couples TRBV6-5 to TRBJ2-2, with D perhaps matching TRBD2 (6 bases). CDR3 length equals 13 residues. Germline values: CDR1 MNHEY, CDR2 SVGAGI. V was cut by 6 bases and J by 4 bases, with 9 bases left in between. The DNA of the CDR3 is TGTGCCAGCAGACCGGGACTCACCGGGGAGCTGTTTTTT. Amino acid sequence: CASRPGLTGELFF.

This chain connects TRBV6-5 to TRBJ1-2; the D gene is possibly TRBD1 (6 bases). The V and J ends lost 6 bases and 0 bases respectively, with 14 bases between them. CDR1 and CDR2 from the germline V gene are MNHEY and SVGAGI. This CDR3 contains 15 residues. The CDR3 DNA is TGTGCCAGCAGGACCGGGACAAAATCTAACTATGGCTACACCTTC. It encodes CASRTGTKSNYGYTF.